The 12 T cell receptor beta chains in this list originate from one sample, sequenced in a study of blood T cell repertoires in COVID-19. The repertoire was sequenced with immunoSEQ multiplex PCR; TCRdb's copy has only in-frame clones and lacks some. This sample has 140,000 to 150,000 clones, with approximately 89% found just once. Sequencing used peripheral blood. The receptors shown here come from a woman aged 50 to 60 with acute or convalescent COVID-19.

The genes are TRBV10-1 and TRBJ2-1; TRBD2 agrees at 11 bases. Per germline, CDR1 WNHNN and CDR2 SYGVQD (reference sequence). V lost 6 bases to trimming and J lost 6 bases; unmatched junction nucleotides: 1. This CDR3 is 13 amino acids long. CDR3 sequence reads: CASSGTSGNEQFF. For the CDR3, the DNA is TGCGCCAGCAGCGGGACTAGCGGCAATGAGCAGTTCTTC.

The V and J genes are TRBV5-6 and TRBJ1-2; maybe TRBD1 (5 bases). The germline gives CDR1 SGHDT, CDR2 YYEEEE. CDR3 length: 14 residues. Trimming took off 5 bases at V and 4 bases at J, with 15 bases between the two ends. CDR3 region: CASRGIGESYGYTF. CDR3 sequence (DNA): TGTGCCAGCAGGGGAATAGGGGAATCCTATGGCTACACCTTC.

The CDR3 sequence: CASSQVSGRRIGELFF. In DNA form, the CDR3 reads TGTGCCAGCAGCCAGGTCAGCGGGAGGAGAATCGGGGAGCTGTTTTTT. V and J are TRBV5-6 and TRBJ2-2, with TRBD2 matching 9 bases. This CDR3 is 16 amino acids long. From germline, CDR1 is SGHDT and CDR2 YYEEEE. J gave up 7 bases and V 4 bases, and 11 bases lay outside the gene matches.

The chain uses TRBV5-1 and TRBJ2-1; TRBD2 aligns across 12 bases. V was pared by 1 base and J by 9 bases, with 2 bases of the junction left unmatched. This CDR3 is 14 amino acids long. Germline loops: CDR1 SGHRS, CDR2 YFSETQ. CDR3 sequence: CASSLTSGRIEQFF. DNA for the CDR3: TGCGCCAGCAGCTTGACTAGCGGGAGGATTGAGCAGTTCTTC.

The chain combines TRBV6-5 with TRBJ2-1; possibly TRBD1 for D (6 bases). The CDR3 has 14 residues. The germline gives CDR1 MNHEY, CDR2 SVGAGI. The V end lost 9 bases, the J end lost 4 bases, and 16 bases lay between the germline ends. The CDR3 region has the DNA TGTGCCAGTTACAGCCGGGACACTTACAATGAGCAGTTCTTC. Its protein is CASYSRDTYNEQFF.

The V call is TRBV6-5, the J call TRBJ2-1; 10 bases align to TRBD1. The V gene end was trimmed by 7 bases and the J gene end by 1 base; junction bases not matched to a gene: 1. This CDR3 has 14 residues. Looked up from germline, CDR1 is MNHEY and CDR2 is SVGAGI. The CDR3 is CASTDRGSYNEQFF. The DNA of the CDR3 is TGTGCCAGCACGGACAGGGGGTCCTACAATGAGCAGTTCTTC.

The chain couples TRBV5-8 to TRBJ1-5, with D tentatively TRBD1 (5 bases). Trimming took 2 bases from V and 0 from J, leaving 12 bases between them. The CDR3 length is 16 residues. The germline V gene encodes CDR1 SGHTS and CDR2 YDEGEE. The CDR3 reads CASSFKDKYSNQPQHF. The CDR3, as DNA: TGTGCCAGCAGCTTCAAGGACAAATATAGCAATCAGCCCCAGCATTTT.

This chain joins TRBV3-1 (or the pseudogene TRBV3-2) and TRBJ1-6; TRBD1 is a possible D gene (5 bases). From germline, CDR1 is LGHDT and CDR2 YNNKEL (reference sequence). The CDR3 length is 17 residues. V dropped 4 bases and J dropped 7 bases, with 20 bases sitting between them. CDR3 DNA: TGTGCCAGCAGCCCGTACCCCGGGGGGACTAGGAATTCACCCCTCCACTTT. Its translation: CASSPYPGGTRNSPLHF.

V usage is TRBV5-8 and J usage is TRBJ2-2, with D possibly being TRBD1 (6 bases). V was cut by 1 base and J by 5 bases, with 15 bases left in between. Per the germline V gene, CDR1 is SGHTS and CDR2 is YDEGEE. This CDR3 region has 16 residues. The CDR3 coding sequence is TGTGCCAGCAGCTTGAGCAGGGGTGTATTAACCGGGGAGCTGTTTTTT. As protein: CASSLSRGVLTGELFF. Full variable domain (rest looked up from reference TRBV5-8 and TRBJ2-2): EAGVTQSPTHLIKTRGQQATLRCSPISGHTSVYWYQQALGLGLQFLLWYDEGEERNRGNFPPRFSGRQFPNYSSELNVNALELEDSALYLCASSLSRGVLTGELFFGEGSRLTVL.

Details on this clone: Other DNA variants within this sample encode the same CDR3. The rearrangement links TRBV10-3 to TRBJ1-1, with 8 bases matching TRBD1. CDR1 is ENHRY and CDR2 is SYGVKD in the germline V gene. V dropped 4 bases and J dropped 4; count of bases not matched to a gene: 2. The CDR3 has 13 residues. CDR3 nucleotides: TGTGCCATCAGTGGGACAGGGACCACTGAAGCTTTCTTT. Protein: CAISGTGTTEAFF.

The chain links TRBV11-1 to TRBJ2-3; 12 bases are a match to TRBD2. CDR3 length: 16 amino acids. The germline CDR1 and CDR2 sequences are SGHAT and FQDESV (reference sequence). With 1 base clipped from V and 6 bases from J, the junction kept 5 bases outside the gene matches. CDR3 nucleotide sequence: TGTGCCAGCAGCTTAGGTCTAGCGGGGGGGTCCGATACGCAGTATTTT. Its protein product is CASSLGLAGGSDTQYF.

The rearrangement joins TRBV5-4 to TRBJ1-4, with no clear D. CDR1 is SGHNT, CDR2 YYREEE, per germline (reference sequence). The CDR3 spans 15 residues. Trimming took 4 bases from V and 7 from J, leaving 17 bases between them. The chain's CDR3 is CASSPTEGLGEKLFF. The CDR3 DNA follows: TGTGCCAGCAGCCCCACGGAGGGTTTGGGTGAAAAACTGTTTTTT.